This T cell receptor (beta chain) emerged from a study of CD8+ T cells in alopecia areata (dated by TCRdb to the late 2010s). With respect to the entire study: The treated patients, all with moderate-to-severe alopecia areata, were enrolled in an open-label pilot trial of oral tofacitinib given at 5 to 10 mg twice daily. In treated patients, disease severity was measured using the SALT score, which gives the percentage of scalp surface area affected. On the human side, TCRbeta sequencing was run on scalp tissue and on sorted CD4+ and CD8+ peripheral blood T cells from healthy controls and from alopecia areata patients with either patchy or totalis/universalis disease. Scalp clonality was compared among normal scalp (n=4), patchy alopecia areata scalp (n=8), and alopecia totalis/universalis scalp (n=8). TCRbeta CDR3 regions were amplified by immunoSEQ multiplex PCR using 35 Vbeta forward and 13 Jbeta reverse primers. The RNA source kit depended on sample type: the PAXgene miRNA kit for fixed scalp, the miRNeasy kit for PBMCs, and the RNeasy kit for mouse skin. In both human patients and the C3H/HeJ mouse model, the study applied high-throughput TCRbeta sequencing to look at T cell clonal expansion in alopecia areata. Biopsies were taken from tofacitinib-treated patients at baseline and at 4 and 24 weeks of treatment, and a later scalp biopsy was taken in several of the tofacitinib-treated patients. Tofacitinib was given for 6 to 18 months, followed by 6 months of follow-up off drug to assess delayed response and recurrence. Paper-wide results and their limitations: Scalp clonality and the number of expanded CD8+ clones among the top 100 scalp clones were significantly decreased by tofacitinib. Unlike mouse skin, which is dominated by gammadelta T cells, normal human skin has resident alphabeta T cells that are also sequenced, and this complicates analysis of the scalp TCR repertoire. Many expanded lesional clones were found to persist in scalp and blood during tofacitinib treatment, and relapse after treatment cessation may be partly explained by this persistence. Compared with mice, TCR sequences shared between patients were less clear, possibly partly because of HLA diversity across the patient population. Higher clonality and more expanded CD8+ clones were observed in lesional scalp than in normal scalp, particularly in alopecia totalis/universalis, a finding suggestive of antigenic drive. The treated cohort was small, with a single nonresponder, so links between baseline CD8+ expansion and response need larger studies.

Looking up the germline V gene (reference sequence) yields CDR1 SEHNR and CDR2 FQNEAQ. The germline V end is reduced by 4 bases and the J end by 5 bases; junction bases left unmatched: 7. Spanning cysteine to phenylalanine, the CDR3 consists of 15 amino acids. The sequence is cut down to CDR3 DNA, 45 bases in frame from base 1. The library was made by the immunoSEQ multiplex PCR assay. RNA was extracted from all samples and reverse transcribed into cDNA as template for TCR sequencing. First-strand cDNA was synthesized using SuperScript III with a 2:1 mix of oligo-dT and random hexamers. A synthetic immune receptor repertoire was used to assess amplification bias, and residual bias was removed computationally. The study's processing was this. Raw reads were preprocessed to remove errors, and CDR3 was defined by IMGT conventions from the conserved cysteine to phenylalanine. Clonality was computed by normalizing Shannon entropy by log2 of the number of productive unique TCRs and subtracting the result from 1. Whether each scalp clone was CD4 or CD8 was inferred by checking scalp TCRbeta sequences against the CD4 and CD8 repertoires from sorted blood. Drawn from immuneACCESS, this table holds only the in-frame rearrangements with V and J called that TCRdb kept. Clones are partly lost; checked studies trace under half to an unresolved V gene and leave the rest unexplained. That table is the source of V, J and clone size, and D and trimming were worked out from the DNA. Within this sample are about 190,000 clones, with roughly 62% of them counted one time only. The ten largest clones add up to roughly an eighth of the sample.

The time point label, read with the paper, signifies: 20 to 30 weeks on oral tofacitinib. The sample's treatment or condition label, in plain terms: oral pan-JAK inhibitor, 5-10 mg twice daily. From alopecia areata patients, peripheral blood was collected along with lesional scalp punch biopsies. PBMCs were isolated by density centrifugation and stained for CD3, CD4 and CD8, after which CD4+ and CD8+ T cells were sorted on a FACSAria. In regard to this clone: Its cognate antigen has yet to be identified. No base qualities exist here, and no much larger clone lies one base off it.

The TCR sequence derives from a human donor with alopecia areata. In this chain, TRBV7-9 is recombined with TRBJ2-1, and 8 junction bases match TRBD1. Sequenced material: CD8+ T cells sorted from blood, taken at week 24, from a patient treated with tofacitinib. At the DNA level, the sequence is TGTGCCAGCAGCTCGAGGGACAGGCCTAACAATGAGCAGTTCTTC. This codes for CASSSRDRPNNEQFF. The entire variable domain, with the stretches around the CDR3 drawn from the reference TRBV7-9 and TRBJ2-1 proteins, is DTGVSQNPRHKITKRGQNVTFRCDPISEHNRLYWYRQTLGQGPEFLTYFQNEAQLEKSRLLSDRFSAERPKGSFSTLEIQRTEQGDSAMYLCASSSRDRPNNEQFFGPGTRLTVL.